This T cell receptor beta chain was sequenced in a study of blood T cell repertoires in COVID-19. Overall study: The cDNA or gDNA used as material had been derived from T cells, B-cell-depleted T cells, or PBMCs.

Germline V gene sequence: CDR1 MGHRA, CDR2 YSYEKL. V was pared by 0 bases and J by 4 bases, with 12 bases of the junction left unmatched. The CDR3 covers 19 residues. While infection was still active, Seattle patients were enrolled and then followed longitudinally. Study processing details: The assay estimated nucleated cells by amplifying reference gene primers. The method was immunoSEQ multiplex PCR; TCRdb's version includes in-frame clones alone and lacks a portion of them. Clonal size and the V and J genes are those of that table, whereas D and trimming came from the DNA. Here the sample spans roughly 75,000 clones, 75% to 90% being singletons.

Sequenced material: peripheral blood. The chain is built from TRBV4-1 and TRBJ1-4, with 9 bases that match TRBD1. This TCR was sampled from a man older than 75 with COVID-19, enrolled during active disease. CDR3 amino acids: CASSQDPSSGTGNNEKLFF. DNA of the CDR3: TGCGCCAGCAGCCAAGATCCCTCCTCCGGGACAGGGAATAATGAAAAACTGTTTTTT.